The 10 T cell receptor beta chains reported below all come from one sample, sequenced in a study of blood T cell repertoires in COVID-19. Here immunoSEQ multiplex PCR was the method, and the copy in TCRdb shows in-frame clones only, minus some. The sample has about 280,000 clones; 88% are singletons. Sequenced material: PBMCs or T cells enriched from blood (not recorded which). These receptors all stem from a woman aged 55-75 years in a cohort exposed to, infected with or recovered from COVID-19 (not recorded which).

The CDR3 spells CASSLILTGNTEAFF. CDR3 bases: TGTGCCAGTAGTCTTATTCTAACAGGGAACACTGAAGCTTTCTTT. The chain recombines TRBV19 with TRBJ1-1; a possible D gene is TRBD1 (5 bases). Per germline, CDR1 LNHDA and CDR2 SQIVND (reference sequence). V shed 5 bases and J shed 1 base, with 14 bases lying between them. CDR3 length equals 15 residues.

Remarks on this clone: An end of the junction differs from the germline gene, which may be a read error. The V and J genes are TRBV7-2 and TRBJ1-2; 7 bases fit TRBD1. The CDR3 extends over 13 amino acids. Germline V lookup: CDR1 SGHTA, CDR2 FQGNSA. CDR3 in DNA: TGTGCCAGCATCTTACAGGGGTCATATGGCTACACCTTC. It specifies CASILQGSYGYTF.

This clone appeared a single time. The CDR3 DNA follows: TGTGCCAGCAGTTTAAGGCAGGGGTTTAGAAGCAATCAGCCCCAGCATTTT. Residues: CASSLRQGFRSNQPQHF. J is TRBJ1-5 and V is TRBV28; D might be TRBD1 (6 bases). The germline CDR1 and CDR2 sequences are MDHEN and SYDVKM. V was clipped by 2 bases and J by 1 base, with 15 bases between them. The CDR3 runs 17 residues.

The chain employs TRBV28 and TRBJ2-7; D possibly corresponds to TRBD2 (6 bases). Germline lookup yields CDR1 MDHEN and CDR2 SYDVKM. The V end was cut by 5 bases, the J end by 0 bases, with 14 bases between. CDR3 size: 15 residues. The DNA for the CDR3 is TGTGCCAGCAGTATTAGCGGCAGGAGCTCCTACGAGCAGTACTTC. Translating gives CASSISGRSSYEQYF.

The CDR3 DNA reads TGTGCCAGCAGCTTAAAAGGAACAGGAACCCAGTACTTC. Translation: CASSLKGTGTQYF. The chain carries TRBV7-3 and TRBJ2-5, with D possibly being TRBD1 (5 bases). The CDR3 covers 13 residues. Germline V gene data show CDR1 as SGHTA and CDR2 as FQGTGA. Trimming removed 1 base from V and 8 bases from J, with 11 bases in between. The full variable domain, completed using reference TRBV7-3 and TRBJ2-5, is GAGVSQTPSNKVTEKGKYVELRCDPISGHTALYWYRQSLGQGPEFLIYFQGTGAADDSGLPNDRFFAVRPEGSVSTLKIQRTERGDSAVYLCASSLKGTGTQYFGPGTRLLVL.

This chain joins TRBV28 and TRBJ2-7, with unresolved D. Trimming removed 8 bases at V and 2 bases at J, with 10 bases between. Per the germline V gene, CDR1 is MDHEN and CDR2 is SYDVKM. The CDR3 runs to 12 residues. CDR3 nucleotides: TGTGCCAGCTCGACACAAACCTACGAGCAGTACTTC. This encodes CASSTQTYEQYF.

This clone was observed a handful of times. The V call is TRBV19, the J call TRBJ2-1; 12 bases are shared with TRBD2. Germline V gene data show CDR1 as LNHDA and CDR2 as SQIVND (reference sequence). The CDR3 runs 13 residues. After removal of 6 bases from V and 7 bases from J, the junction contained 1 base not matched to a gene. DNA for the CDR3: TGTGCCAGTAGACTAGCGGGGGGAAATGAGCAGTTCTTC. Translating gives CASRLAGGNEQFF.

CDR3 DNA: TGTGCCAGCAGTACCGATAGAGGCGCGTCCTACGAGCAGTACTTC. Translated: CASSTDRGASYEQYF. The chain carries TRBV28 and TRBJ2-7; D not certain. Germline V gene sequence: CDR1 MDHEN, CDR2 SYDVKM. The CDR3 is made up of 15 amino acids. V was pared by 5 bases and J by 1 base, with 15 bases between.

The V gene is TRBV28, the J gene TRBJ2-5; unclear D gene. The ends were cut back, 6 bases at V and 3 bases at J, with 5 bases in the middle. This CDR3 is 11 amino acids long. Germline V CDR1 and CDR2: MDHEN, SYDVKM. In nucleotides, the CDR3 is TGTGCCAGCAGCCGCGAAGAGACCCAGTACTTC. Encoded protein: CASSREETQYF. Variable domain in full (rest from reference TRBV28 and TRBJ2-5): DVKVTQSSRYLVKRTGEKVFLECVQDMDHENMFWYRQDPGLGLRLIYFSYDVKMKEKGDIPEGYSVSREKKERFSLILESASTNQTSMYLCASSREETQYFGPGTRLLVL.

This clone was detected only a few times. The chain combines TRBV9 with TRBJ2-1; 9 bases line up with TRBD1. V shed 2 bases, J shed 0 bases, and the junction held 15 bases outside the gene matches. CDR1 is SGDLS, CDR2 YYNGEE, per germline. This CDR3 comprises 20 residues. The CDR3 DNA follows: TGTGCCAGCAGCGTTGGAAGGGGACAGGGAGGTGGTCTCTCCTACAATGAGCAGTTCTTC. Translating it yields CASSVGRGQGGGLSYNEQFF.